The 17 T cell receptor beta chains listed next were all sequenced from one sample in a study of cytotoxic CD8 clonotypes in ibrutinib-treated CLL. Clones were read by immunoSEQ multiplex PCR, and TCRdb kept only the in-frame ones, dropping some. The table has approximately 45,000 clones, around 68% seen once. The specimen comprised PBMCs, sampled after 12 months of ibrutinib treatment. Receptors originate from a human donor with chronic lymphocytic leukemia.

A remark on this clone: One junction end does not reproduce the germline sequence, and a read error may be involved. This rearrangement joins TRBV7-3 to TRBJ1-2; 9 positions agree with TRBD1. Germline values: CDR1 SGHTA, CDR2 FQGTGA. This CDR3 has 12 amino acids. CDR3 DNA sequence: TGTGCCAGCAGCCTGAGACAGGGGGATCTAGCCTTC. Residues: CASSLRQGDLAF.

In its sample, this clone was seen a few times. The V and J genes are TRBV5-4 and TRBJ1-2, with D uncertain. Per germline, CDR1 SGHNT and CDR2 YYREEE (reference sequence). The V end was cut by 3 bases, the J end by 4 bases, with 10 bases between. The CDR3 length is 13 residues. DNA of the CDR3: TGTGCCAGCAGCTCGGACGGCCTCTATGGCTACACCTTC. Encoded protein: CASSSDGLYGYTF. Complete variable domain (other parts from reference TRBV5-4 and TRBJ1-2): ETGVTQSPTHLIKTRGQQVTLRCSSQSGHNTVSWYQQALGQGPQFIFQYYREEENGRGNFPPRFSGLQFPNYSSELNVNALELDDSALYLCASSSDGLYGYTFGSGTRLTVV.

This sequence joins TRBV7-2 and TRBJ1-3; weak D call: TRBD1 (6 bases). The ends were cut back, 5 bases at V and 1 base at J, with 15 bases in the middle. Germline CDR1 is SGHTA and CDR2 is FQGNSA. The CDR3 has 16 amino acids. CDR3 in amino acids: CASSQTQGFSGNTIYF. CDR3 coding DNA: TGTGCCAGCAGCCAGACACAGGGCTTTTCTGGAAACACCATATATTTT.

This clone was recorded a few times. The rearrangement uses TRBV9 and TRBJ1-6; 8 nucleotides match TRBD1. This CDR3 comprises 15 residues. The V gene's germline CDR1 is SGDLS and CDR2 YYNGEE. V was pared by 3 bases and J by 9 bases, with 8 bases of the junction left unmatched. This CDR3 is CASSERQGFGSPLHF. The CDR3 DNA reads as TGTGCCAGCAGCGAGCGACAGGGGTTTGGTTCACCCCTCCACTTT.

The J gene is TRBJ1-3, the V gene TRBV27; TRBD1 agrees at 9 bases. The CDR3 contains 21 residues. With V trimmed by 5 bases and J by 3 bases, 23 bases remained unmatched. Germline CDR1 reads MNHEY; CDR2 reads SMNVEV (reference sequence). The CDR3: CASSLTTGGTGTLVGGNTIYF. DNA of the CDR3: TGTGCCAGCAGTCTAACTACCGGCGGGACAGGGACTTTGGTGGGTGGAAACACCATATATTTT.

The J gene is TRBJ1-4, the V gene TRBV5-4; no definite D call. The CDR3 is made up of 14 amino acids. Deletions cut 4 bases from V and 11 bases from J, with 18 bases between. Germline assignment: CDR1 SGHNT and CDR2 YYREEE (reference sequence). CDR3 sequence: CASSREGGILKLFF. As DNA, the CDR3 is TGTGCCAGCAGCCGCGAGGGAGGGATTCTTAAACTGTTTTTT.

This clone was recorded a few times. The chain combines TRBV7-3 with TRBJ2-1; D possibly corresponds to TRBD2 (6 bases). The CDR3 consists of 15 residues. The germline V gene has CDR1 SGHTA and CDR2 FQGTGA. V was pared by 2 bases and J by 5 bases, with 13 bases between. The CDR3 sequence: CASSLGHAGNNEQFF. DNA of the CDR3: TGTGCCAGCAGCTTAGGACACGCGGGGAACAATGAGCAGTTCTTC.

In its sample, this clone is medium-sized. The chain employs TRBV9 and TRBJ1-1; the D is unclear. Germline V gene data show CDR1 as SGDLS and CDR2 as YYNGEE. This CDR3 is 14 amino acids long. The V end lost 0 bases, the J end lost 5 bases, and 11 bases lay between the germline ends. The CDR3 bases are TGTGCCAGCAGCGTAGCTTACAGAGGAACTGAAGCTTTCTTT. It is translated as CASSVAYRGTEAFF.

CDR3 loop: CASSLTRQGANSPLHF. CDR3 nucleotides: TGCGCCAGCAGCCTAACCCGACAGGGGGCAAATTCACCCCTCCACTTT. This chain links TRBV5-1 with TRBJ1-6; the match to TRBD1 covers 10 bases. The germline gives CDR1 SGHRS, CDR2 YFSETQ. After removal of 4 bases from V and 7 bases from J, the junction contained 8 bases not matched to a gene. The CDR3 loop spans 16 amino acids.

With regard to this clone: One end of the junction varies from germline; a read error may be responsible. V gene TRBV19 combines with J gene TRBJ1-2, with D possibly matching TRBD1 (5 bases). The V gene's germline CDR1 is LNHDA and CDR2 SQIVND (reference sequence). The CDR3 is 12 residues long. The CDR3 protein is CASSLRDVRRTF. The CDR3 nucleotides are TGTGCCAGTAGTCTCCGGGACGTTCGAAGGACTTTC.

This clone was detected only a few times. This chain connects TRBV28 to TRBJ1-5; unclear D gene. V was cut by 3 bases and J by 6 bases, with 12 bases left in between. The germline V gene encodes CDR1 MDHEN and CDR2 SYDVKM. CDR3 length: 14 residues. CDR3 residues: CASSLILGFQPQHF. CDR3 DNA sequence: TGTGCCAGCAGTTTGATATTGGGATTTCAGCCCCAGCATTTT. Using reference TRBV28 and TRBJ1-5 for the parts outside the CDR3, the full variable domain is DVKVTQSSRYLVKRTGEKVFLECVQDMDHENMFWYRQDPGLGLRLIYFSYDVKMKEKGDIPEGYSVSREKKERFSLILESASTNQTSMYLCASSLILGFQPQHFGDGTRLSIL.

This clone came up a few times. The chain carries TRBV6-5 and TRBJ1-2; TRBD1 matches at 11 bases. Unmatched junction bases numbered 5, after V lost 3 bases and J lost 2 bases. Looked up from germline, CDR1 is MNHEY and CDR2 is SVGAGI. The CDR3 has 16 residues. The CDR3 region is CASSYFRTGGNYGYTF. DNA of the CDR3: TGTGCCAGCAGTTATTTCCGGACAGGGGGCAACTATGGCTACACCTTC.

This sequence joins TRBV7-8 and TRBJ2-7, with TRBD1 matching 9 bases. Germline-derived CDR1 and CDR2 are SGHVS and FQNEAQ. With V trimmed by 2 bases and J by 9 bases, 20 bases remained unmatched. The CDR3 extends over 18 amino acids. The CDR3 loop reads CASSLTGTGSSWLERQYF. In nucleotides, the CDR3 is TGTGCCAGCAGCTTAACCGGGACAGGGTCCTCCTGGCTCGAGCGGCAGTACTTC.

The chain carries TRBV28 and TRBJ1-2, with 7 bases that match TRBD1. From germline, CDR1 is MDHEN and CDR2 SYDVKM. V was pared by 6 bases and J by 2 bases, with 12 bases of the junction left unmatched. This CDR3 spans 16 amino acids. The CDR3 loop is CASSSTGTAINYGYTF. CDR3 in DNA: TGTGCCAGCAGCTCCACAGGGACAGCTATCAACTATGGCTACACCTTC.

This chain's CDR3 is CASSLYGGDYNEQFF. For the CDR3, the DNA is TGTGCCAGCAGCTTATACGGGGGGGACTACAATGAGCAGTTCTTC. V is TRBV5-8 and J is TRBJ2-1; 8 bases align to TRBD2. This CDR3 is built from 15 residues. CDR1 is SGHTS and CDR2 is YDEGEE in the germline V gene. V trimming: 2 bases; J trimming: 3 bases; junction bases outside the gene matches: 4.

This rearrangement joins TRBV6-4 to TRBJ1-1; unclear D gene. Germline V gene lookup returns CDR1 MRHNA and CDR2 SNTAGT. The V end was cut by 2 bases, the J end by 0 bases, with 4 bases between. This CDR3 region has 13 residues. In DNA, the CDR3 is TGTGCCAGCAGTGACGAGATGAACACTGAAGCTTTCTTT. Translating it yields CASSDEMNTEAFF.

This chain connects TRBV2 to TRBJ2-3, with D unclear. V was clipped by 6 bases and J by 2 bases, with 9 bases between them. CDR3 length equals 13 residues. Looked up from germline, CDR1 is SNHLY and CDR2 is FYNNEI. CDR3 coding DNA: TGTGCCAGCAGCCCCACCACCACAGATACGCAGTATTTT. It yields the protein CASSPTTTDTQYF.